This T cell receptor beta chain was identified during a study of cytomegalovirus exposure and HLA in healthy donors. PCR used 60 Vbeta primers and 13 Jbeta primers. Profiling relied on immunoSEQ multiplex PCR, and the TCRdb table lists in-frame clones only, not all of them. This repertoire shows 150,000 to 200,000 clones, roughly three quarters found once; its top ten account for about 1.4%. The V gene lost 4 bases and the J gene lost 2 bases, with 12 bases spanning the gap. This CDR3 region has 15 residues. The germline gives CDR1 SGHTA, CDR2 FQGNSA. As for this clone: Its antigen is not known.

Study-wide points: Associated with cytomegalovirus, according to the listing, were 150 to 200 TCR beta chains.

This chain links TRBV7-2 with TRBJ1-3, with D possibly being TRBD1 (6 bases). The clonotype originates from a woman aged 50 to 60 in good health and CMV-seronegative. The sequenced sample was PBMCs. The CDR3 spells CASSSTRGTGNTIYF. CDR3 nucleotide sequence: TGTGCCAGCAGCTCCACCAGGGGCACTGGAAACACCATATATTTT.